This TCR beta chain was retrieved from a study of graft-versus-host responses after intestinal transplantation. The assay was immunoSEQ multiplex PCR, and TCRdb's table has in-frame clones only and misses some. The sample records around 100,000 clones, about 92% being singletons. For this clone: Its antigen is not known.

This material consisted of unstimulated CD4+ T cells sorted from spleen or lymph node cells, taken before transplant. This sequence was found in a human donor who was the organ donor for an intestinal transplant.

DNA for the CDR3: TGTGCCAGCAGTTTACACACTAGCGGATCCTACAATGAGCAGTTCTTC. Translation: CASSLHTSGSYNEQFF. The chain is built from TRBV27 and TRBJ2-1, with 8 bases identical to TRBD2. Germline V gene data show CDR1 as MNHEY and CDR2 as SMNVEV (reference sequence). The CDR3 is 16 amino acids. With V trimmed by 2 bases and J by 1 base, 4 bases remained unmatched.